A single T cell receptor beta chain is shown here with its context. It has no known antigen specificity. Per-base qualities were not stored, and no clone one base away is much larger. These data belong to a study of blood T cell repertoires in COVID-19 (dated by TCRdb to 2019 to 2021). For the study in its entirety: Samples from collaborators originated in the United States, Italy and Spain and spanned both the acute and convalescent phases of COVID-19. Samples were obtained from the ongoing ImmuneRACE study (first 160 participants) and from some 1,300 subjects provided by 6 global collaborators. The dataset comprised deeply sampled blood TCRbeta repertoires from subjects exposed to, actively infected with, or recovered from COVID-19. The material from the prospective study consisted of cDNA or gDNA derived from T cells, B-cell-depleted T cells, or PBMCs. The sample metadata nearly always contained a de-identified subject ID, COVID-19 status, age in years and sex. Where available, HLA class I and class II types were taken from metadata supplied by the sample provider and were not determined by assay-based typing. The repertoires were released in a freely available public database meant as a resource for research on the immune response to SARS-CoV-2.

What the authors observed across the whole study: The quantity of clinical and demographic metadata differed by source and by participant and was supplied without curation.

One collaborating source in Seattle enrolled patients while the patients were actively infected and followed the patients over time throughout the course of disease. Each collaborating institution followed its own protocols to collect whole blood in K2EDTA tubes. For TCRbeta analysis, collaborators shipped samples in one of three forms: frozen whole blood, isolated PBMCs, or DNA extracted from either of those sample types. The immunoSEQ Assay, a bias-controlled multiplex PCR, was used to amplify TCRbeta CDR3 regions from genomic DNA. As for the original processing: The number of nucleated cells in each sample was estimated from the amplification of reference gene primers within the assay. To quantify the absolute abundance of each unique TCRbeta CDR3 rearrangement, sequence reads were collapsed and filtered. For each sample, productive Simpson clonality was calculated by taking the square root of Simpson's diversity index across productive rearrangements. The immuneACCESS repertoire file appears here via TCRdb, limited to in-frame rearrangements. These files lack a portion of the clones; in checked studies, under half of the deficit traces to unresolved V genes, and the cause of the others is not known. D and trimming were read from the DNA, whereas the V and J calls and clone size are those reported in that table. This sample has around 300,000 clones in its table, and roughly 90% of those were observed once. The ten largest account for 0.8% to 1.3% of the sample.

Reading from cysteine to phenylalanine, the CDR3 counts 12 amino acids. Only the CDR3 region is kept as DNA, spanning 36 bases read in frame from base 1. CDR1 and CDR2, looked up from the germline V gene, are SGHVS and FQNEAQ. V was cut back by 4 bases and J by 4 bases, leaving a gap of 6 bases between them. The source of this sequence is a woman in her forties with COVID-19, enrolled during active disease. This receptor chain uses TRBV7-8 and TRBJ2-3; the D gene is unclear. The source material was peripheral blood. The CDR3: CASSYSSDTQYF. The bases read TGTGCCAGCAGCTACTCGTCAGATACGCAGTATTTT.